These T cell receptor beta chains were read from a single sample in a study of identical twins. TCRdb recomputed calls from the 5' RACE reads with MiXCR, one row per CDR3 protein. The sample includes roughly 700,000 distinct CDR3 sequences, about 9.4% seen only once; the top ten take approximately 0.94%. The same specimen was also included in a second study, on yellow fever vaccine responses in identical twins.

The sequencing input was PBMCs. The receptor source for this set is a woman between 18 and 29 years old in good health. Each CDR3 is given with its conserved first and last residue. Fields, in order: V gene, J gene, CDR3 protein.

TRBV20-1	TRBJ2-3	CSAFDSGGANTDTQYF
TRBV7-2	TRBJ2-1	CASSWSGESYNEQFF
TRBV6-1	TRBJ2-5	CASSTTGETKTQYF
TRBV7-9	TRBJ2-4	CASSHGLASLDIQYF
TRBV7-2	TRBJ2-5	CASSRLGLTGGVGTQYF
TRBV5-1	TRBJ2-7	CASSLALADPREQYF
TRBV5-5	TRBJ2-3	CASATSGGTDTQYF
TRBV6-1	TRBJ1-2	CASTQGRGPMFYGYTF
TRBV10-2	TRBJ2-3	CASSLTAATDTQYF
TRBV20-1	TRBJ2-7	CSARDTLDPLYEQYF
TRBV9	TRBJ2-3	CASSVDGTSRGTQYF
TRBV3-1	TRBJ2-1	CASSQVSGGLYRSSYNEQFF
TRBV29-1	TRBJ1-6	CSVQQGAWNSPLHF
TRBV7-8	TRBJ2-1	CASSIFPTGVNYNEQFF
TRBV4-3	TRBJ2-7	CASSQEVRGAYEQYF
TRBV29-1	TRBJ2-1	CSATSPSAQGSYNEQFF
TRBV12-3/TRBV12-4	TRBJ1-1	CASSFFTAGERGAFF
TRBV20-1	TRBJ1-6	CSVLPAGYYSPLHF
TRBV9	TRBJ2-2	CASSGGRSFAGELFF
TRBV20-1	TRBJ1-5	CSASGTTYSNQPQHF
TRBV7-2	TRBJ2-7	CASRDPGTAKHEQYF
TRBV10-3	TRBJ1-2	CAISDPGKYGYTF
TRBV20-1	TRBJ1-1	CSASKVNTEAFF
TRBV4-3	TRBJ2-7	CASSQRVTGAYEQYF
TRBV5-1	TRBJ2-3	CASSLDRDRYTDTQYF
TRBV12-3/TRBV12-4	TRBJ2-7	CASSYPGGLLRAYEQYF
TRBV18	TRBJ1-4	CASSPLGSATNEKLFF
TRBV9	TRBJ2-2	CASRFGQGLNTGELFF
TRBV20-1	TRBJ2-2	CSASRLAVNTGELFF
TRBV5-1	TRBJ2-3	CASSSAGGRRDTQYF
TRBV5-6	TRBJ2-2	CASSLVRGTGELFF
TRBV25-1	TRBJ2-3	CASSDYGGTSGNTDTQYF
TRBV7-2	TRBJ2-1	CASSNSGRTNEQFF
TRBV12-3/TRBV12-4	TRBJ2-5	CASSRDWDRGIQTQYF
TRBV7-2	TRBJ2-3	CASSPVGGFTDTQYF
TRBV11-2	TRBJ2-1	CASSSDLYNEQFF
TRBV29-1	TRBJ1-1	CSVEGSSETNTEAFF
TRBV11-2	TRBJ1-1	CASREVTPEAFF
TRBV9	TRBJ2-5	CASSATSGMDETQYF
TRBV15	TRBJ1-3	CATGDSSGNTIYF
TRBV25-1	TRBJ1-6	CASSDGQGVSPLHF
TRBV7-2	TRBJ2-7	CASSLELGFYEQYF
TRBV7-9	TRBJ2-3	CASSPRTGPSTDTQYF
TRBV5-4	TRBJ2-7	CASGHGDLCWQYF
TRBV12-3/TRBV12-4	TRBJ2-7	CASSLGPGLPGEQYF
TRBV20-1	TRBJ2-1	CSARALAGTYNEQFF
TRBV27	TRBJ2-3	CASSLNSGSAHWDTQYF
TRBV5-1	TRBJ2-5	CASSTGRGQETQYF
TRBV6-4	TRBJ2-2	CASSDSSTGELFF
TRBV29-1	TRBJ2-7	CSADSGQSYEQYF
TRBV10-1	TRBJ1-1	CASSRDRPGGEAFF
TRBV10-3	TRBJ2-5	CAISESWDPTRAAQETQYF
TRBV9	TRBJ2-2	CASSVVATRGAGELFF
TRBV28	TRBJ2-7	CASRSVAYEQYF
TRBV13	TRBJ2-7	CASSRQREGPEQYF